What follows are 16 T cell receptor beta chains derived from one specimen sequenced in a study of T cells after yellow fever vaccination. TCRdb fed the 5' RACE reads into MiXCR, producing one record per CDR3 protein. The sample includes under 500,000 distinct CDR3 sequences, around 20% seen only once; the top ten take roughly a sixth. The material sequenced was PBMCs, taken before the yellow fever booster vaccination. All receptors derive from a man aged 18 to 30 who received the YFV17D yellow fever vaccine.

The CDR3 loop is CASSPRGRLGAFF. The CDR3, as DNA: TGTGCCAGCAGTCCCAGGGGGCGCCTCGGGGCTTTCTTT. The rearrangement joins TRBV12-3 or TRBV12-4 to TRBJ1-1; TRBD1 matches at 8 bases. The CDR3 is 13 amino acids. Trimming took 5 bases from V and 11 from J; bases not matched to a gene: 10.

The chain carries TRBV6-6 and TRBJ2-3; D call uncertain. V was shortened by 5 bases and J by 6 bases, with 9 bases between the two germline ends. The germline gives CDR1 MNHNY, CDR2 SVGAGI (reference sequence). The CDR3 runs to 12 residues. The CDR3 here is CASSPQEDTQYF. CDR3 nucleotides: TGTGCCAGCAGTCCCCAGGAGGATACGCAGTATTTT.

This clonotype was detected only a few times. The rearrangement uses TRBV6-1 and TRBJ1-2; D ambiguous. CDR1 is MNHNS and CDR2 is SASEGT in the germline V gene. Trimming cost V 2 bases and J 4 bases, with 11 bases left between them. The CDR3 is made up of 14 amino acids. CDR3 in DNA: TGTGCCAGCAGTGAACTACGGTACACCTATGGCTACACCTTC. Translation: CASSELRYTYGYTF.

The rearrangement uses TRBV6-5 and TRBJ2-5; D not certain. V gave up 6 bases and J gave up 4 bases, with 18 bases separating them. Germline assignment: CDR1 MNHEY and CDR2 SVGAGI. The CDR3 runs to 15 residues. CDR3 sequence reads: CASSYTQSRSETQYF. CDR3 DNA sequence: TGTGCCAGCAGCTATACCCAAAGCCGCTCAGAGACCCAGTACTTC.

The chain employs TRBV7-9 and TRBJ2-2; D is unresolved. The CDR3 runs 13 residues. From germline, CDR1 is SEHNR and CDR2 FQNEAQ (reference sequence). V shed 1 base and J shed 8 bases, with 8 bases lying between them. As DNA, the CDR3 is TGTGCCAGCAGCTTAGAAGTTGCGGGGGAGCTGTTTTTT. Encoded protein: CASSLEVAGELFF.

This sequence joins TRBV18 and TRBJ1-5; D not resolved. Trimming stripped 5 bases from V and 1 base from J, with 12 bases between. Per the germline V gene, CDR1 is KGHSH and CDR2 is LQKENI. This CDR3 is 15 amino acids long. The DNA of the CDR3 is TGTGCCAGCTCAGTGATCGGGAAAAGCAATCAGCCCCAGCATTTT. Translation gives CASSVIGKSNQPQHF. Supplemented by reference TRBV18 and TRBJ1-5, the full variable domain reads NAGVMQNPRHLVRRRGQEARLRCSPMKGHSHVYWYRQLPEEGLKFMVYLQKENIIDESGMPKERFSAEFPKEGPSILRIQQVVRGDSAAYFCASSVIGKSNQPQHFGDGTRLSIL.

The sample holds a few counts of this clonotype. This rearrangement joins TRBV7-2 to TRBJ2-5; TRBD2 matches 11 bases. Per germline, CDR1 SGHTA and CDR2 FQGNSA. This CDR3 is built from 16 residues. V lost 4 bases and J lost 4; bases outside the gene matches: 8. The CDR3 spells CASSSRLAGRGETQYF. CDR3 nucleotides: TGTGCCAGCAGCTCCCGACTAGCGGGGAGAGGAGAGACCCAGTACTTC.

J is TRBJ1-1 and V is TRBV28; weak D call: TRBD1 (5 bases). Germline V gives CDR1 MDHEN, CDR2 SYDVKM. The CDR3 is 15 amino acids. Trimming cost V 2 bases and J 5 bases, with 15 bases left between them. DNA of the CDR3: TGTGCCAGCAGTTTAACCGACAGATTTGAGACTGAAGCTTTCTTT. This translates into CASSLTDRFETEAFF.

This clonotype was counted between two and nine times. One junction end disagrees with the germline gene, perhaps due to a read error. This sequence joins TRBV18 and TRBJ1-1; 9 positions match TRBD1. This CDR3 has 13 amino acids. The V gene's germline CDR1 is KGHSH and CDR2 LQKENI. For the CDR3, the DNA is TGTGCCAGCTCACCGACCCGGGACAGGGAAGGTTTCTTT. This gives the protein CASSPTRDREGFF.

At least ten counts were recorded for this clonotype. This chain uses TRBV7-9 with TRBJ1-1; tentatively, D is TRBD1 (6 bases). CDR1 is SEHNR, CDR2 FQNEAQ, per germline (reference sequence). V was pared by 6 bases and J by 1 base, with 12 bases between. This CDR3 region has 14 residues. The CDR3: CASRLQGQNTEAFF. In DNA, the CDR3 is TGTGCCAGCAGGTTACAGGGACAGAACACTGAAGCTTTCTTT.

This clonotype was observed a handful of times. This chain uses TRBV12-3 or TRBV12-4 with TRBJ2-6; tentative D call: TRBD2 (5 bases). The CDR3 is 13 residues long. With 6 bases removed from V and 2 bases from J, the gap between germline ends came to 5 bases. The CDR3: CASSGAGANVLTF. The CDR3 region has the DNA TGTGCCAGCAGCGGGGCTGGGGCCAACGTCCTGACTTTC.

The gene calls are TRBV20-1 and TRBJ1-1, with D unclear. The V gene lost 2 bases and the J gene lost 3 bases, with 10 bases spanning the gap. The V gene's germline CDR1 is DFQATT and CDR2 SNEGSKA (reference sequence). The CDR3 sequence is 13 residues long. The CDR3 sequence is CSARMGRDTEAFF. The CDR3 DNA reads as TGCAGTGCTAGAATGGGTAGGGACACTGAAGCTTTCTTT.

This sequence joins TRBV7-2 and TRBJ1-2; D call uncertain. Looked up from germline, CDR1 is SGHTA and CDR2 is FQGNSA. The CDR3 sequence is 15 residues long. The ends were cut back, 1 base at V and 4 bases at J, with 13 bases in the middle. This CDR3 is CASSLDTVVSYGYTF. The CDR3 DNA reads TGTGCCAGCAGCTTAGATACAGTAGTTAGCTATGGCTACACCTTC.

This clonotype was seen at least ten times. The chain is built from TRBV7-2 and TRBJ2-5; TRBD2 aligns across 9 bases. This CDR3 region has 14 residues. Germline V gene sequence: CDR1 SGHTA, CDR2 FQGNSA. Unmatched junction bases numbered 5, after V lost 5 bases and J lost 4 bases. The CDR3 loop reads CASSPAGGRETQYF. Written as DNA, the CDR3 is TGTGCCAGCAGCCCGGCGGGGGGGCGAGAGACCCAGTACTTC. The whole variable domain, remainder taken from reference TRBV7-2 and TRBJ2-5, is GAGVSQSPSNKVTEKGKDVELRCDPISGHTALYWYRQSLGQGLEFLIYFQGNSAPDKSGLPSDRFSAERTGGSVSTLTIQRTQQEDSAVYLCASSPAGGRETQYFGPGTRLLVL.

This clonotype came up a few times. The chain couples TRBV4-3 to TRBJ2-2; the D is unclear. The V gene's germline CDR1 is LGHNA and CDR2 YSLEER. The CDR3 loop spans 14 amino acids. V lost 4 bases and J lost 4, with 10 bases in between. The CDR3 DNA reads TGCGCCAGCAGCCCCTATACAGCCACCGGGGAGCTGTTTTTT. This codes for CASSPYTATGELFF.

The chain uses TRBV20-1 and TRBJ2-4, with TRBD2 matching 8 bases. CDR1 is DFQATT, CDR2 SNEGSKA, per germline (reference sequence). The CDR3 totals 14 residues. J lost 14 bases, V lost 0 bases, and 12 bases had no gene match. CDR3: CSARDAAGDLIEYF. The CDR3 DNA reads as TGCAGTGCTAGAGATGCAGCGGGGGACCTCATAGAGTACTTC.